One T cell receptor (beta chain) is described in this entry. Germline values: CDR1 MNHNS, CDR2 SASEGT. The CDR3 runs 15 residues. With 0 bases removed from V and 0 bases from J, the gap between germline ends came to 6 bases. Data came from immunoSEQ multiplex PCR; TCRdb stores just in-frame clones and leaves some out. The sample lists about 14,000 clones; about 84% were seen once. The data stem from a study of T cell repertoires in ileal Crohn's disease. V usage is TRBV6-1 and J usage is TRBJ2-1, with a possible D match to TRBD2 (6 bases). This receptor was obtained from an adult with Crohn's disease. Sequencing used ileal tissue. CDR3 nucleotide sequence: TGTGCCAGCAGTGAAGCTAGCGGCTCCTACAATGAGCAGTTCTTC. Protein sequence: CASSEASGSYNEQFF.